This T cell receptor beta chain was obtained from a study of shared clonotypes between healthy human individuals. This clone appeared a single time. Clones were read by immunoSEQ multiplex PCR, and TCRdb kept only the in-frame ones, dropping some. The data show some 2.4 million clones, with roughly 93% seen just once and about 0.38% held by the top ten. Trimming removed 8 bases from V and 2 bases from J, with 16 bases in between. The germline V gene encodes CDR1 SGHVS and CDR2 FNYEAQ. This CDR3 contains 15 residues. The sequencing sample was made of naive CD4+ T cells from PBMCs. Subset indicated: CD45RA+ positively selected. The TCR comes from a man between 18 and 35 years old in good health. Some clones in this sample may be carry-over from other donors' samples. This chain links TRBV7-6 with TRBJ1-5, with D possibly being TRBD1 (5 bases). CDR3 amino acids: CASGKGPGGNQPQHF. Here the CDR3 DNA reads TGTGCCAGCGGCAAGGGCCCGGGGGGCAATCAGCCCCAGCATTTT.